This T cell receptor (beta chain) is from a study of cytomegalovirus exposure and HLA in healthy donors. The PCR used 60 Vbeta and 13 Jbeta primers. Original processing methods: The count from a later analysis was 70 million to 85 million unique TCR beta chains, around 10 million of them shared. Sequencing used immunoSEQ multiplex PCR; TCRdb keeps in-frame clones, though not all of them. V and J calls plus clone size are reproduced from that table; the DNA served to infer D and trimming. The repertoire includes 130,000 or so clones, 65% to 80% of them detected once, and approximately 1.6% sits in the top ten. Germline CDR1 and CDR2: SEHNR and FQNEAQ (reference sequence). Trimming at V came to 4 bases and at J to 3 bases, leaving 9 bases not matched to a gene. This CDR3 has 18 amino acids. This clone was picked up a small number of times. The antigen is undetermined. Study results and caveats: Productive rates of about 90% or about 30% were seen for most TCR beta V segments in an earlier analysis.

The clonotype originates from a woman younger than 30 in good health and CMV-seronegative. Sequencing was carried out using PBMCs. The genes are TRBV7-9 and TRBJ2-2, with TRBD2 matching over 12 bases. The CDR3 is CASSSSTSGRLDTGELFF. In DNA form, the CDR3 reads TGTGCCAGCAGCTCTTCGACTAGCGGGAGACTTGACACCGGGGAGCTGTTTTTT.